The present T cell receptor beta chain was sequenced within a study of cytomegalovirus exposure and HLA in healthy donors. The study, taken as a whole, reports: Researchers counted over 150 TCR beta chains as cytomegalovirus-associated. The classifier reportedly diagnosed cytomegalovirus status with high sensitivity and specificity.

Germline assignment: CDR1 SEHNR and CDR2 FQNEAQ (reference sequence). The V and J ends lost 3 bases and 6 bases respectively, with 8 bases between them. The CDR3 has 12 amino acids. On this clone itself: Its antigen is unidentified.

The table came from immunoSEQ multiplex PCR; TCRdb's copy has only in-frame clones and leaves some out. The sample lists roughly 50,000 clones, under 95% seen once, with roughly 1% in the top ten. The sample taken for sequencing was PBMCs. This TCR was recovered from a man between 18 and 29 years old in good health and CMV-seronegative. The chain employs TRBV7-9 and TRBJ1-1; D is unclear. The CDR3 sequence: CASSLGAAEAFF. The CDR3 coding sequence is TGTGCCAGCAGCTTGGGTGCGGCTGAAGCTTTCTTT.